What follows are 16 T cell receptor beta chains derived from one specimen sequenced in a study of chemoradiotherapy in HPV16-positive cancers. Repertoires were generated with immunoSEQ multiplex PCR, while TCRdb's copy carries only in-frame clones and drops some. This table holds roughly 14,000 clones, roughly 90% found once. The sample was blood, taken from a patient who underwent chemoradiotherapy. Receptors were obtained from a human donor with HPV-associated anogenital cancer.

This chain links TRBV2 with TRBJ1-3, with a weak D call TRBD1 (5 bases). V was cut by 4 bases and J by 3 bases, with 10 bases left in between. CDR1 is SNHLY and CDR2 is FYNNEI in the germline V gene. The CDR3 has 14 amino acids. Here the CDR3 reads CASSAGGLGNTIYF. CDR3 nucleotides: TGTGCCAGCAGTGCCGGGGGTCTTGGAAACACCATATATTTT.

This clone has a single count. The gene calls are TRBV28 and TRBJ2-2; D remains ambiguous. Trimming removed 3 bases from V and 5 bases from J, with 16 bases in between. CDR3 length: 16 amino acids. The V gene's germline CDR1 is MDHEN and CDR2 SYDVKM. CDR3 DNA: TGTGCCAGCAGTTTTGTGGTAGGCAGGTCGACCGGGGAGCTGTTTTTT. This codes for CASSFVVGRSTGELFF.

This chain connects TRBV10-3 to TRBJ1-1, with 10 bases aligning to TRBD1. V gave up 2 bases and J gave up 12 bases; unmatched junction bases: 9. The CDR3 has 14 residues. Germline V gene lookup returns CDR1 ENHRY and CDR2 SYGVKD. CDR3 loop: CAISERGDRGHSFF. DNA for the CDR3: TGTGCCATCAGTGAGAGGGGGGACAGGGGCCATTCTTTCTTT.

The chain couples TRBV23-1 to TRBJ2-7; D is unresolved. TRBV23-1 is assigned to the ORF class and has an uncertain function. V was shortened by 0 bases and J by 6 bases, with 12 bases between the two germline ends. This CDR3 spans 14 amino acids. The CDR3 DNA reads as TGCGCCAGCAGTCAATCTTATCGGTCAGGCGAGCAGTACTTC. Translation gives CASSQSYRSGEQYF.

The chain links TRBV7-2 to TRBJ2-7; D may match TRBD1 or TRBD2 (5 bases each). Germline V CDR1 and CDR2: SGHTA, FQGNSA. Trimming removed 5 bases at V and 0 bases at J, with 8 bases between. There are 13 residues in the CDR3. The CDR3 region is CASSPGTSYEQYF. The DNA of the CDR3 is TGTGCCAGCAGCCCGGGGACCTCCTACGAGCAGTACTTC.

The chain has TRBV6-5 and TRBJ1-2; no definite D call. Germline-derived CDR1 and CDR2 are MNHEY and SVGAGI. This CDR3 is 12 amino acids long. V dropped 5 bases and J dropped 4 bases, with 8 bases sitting between them. In nucleotides, the CDR3 is TGTGCCAGCAGTCCCAACAGCTATGGCTACACCTTC. Its protein product is CASSPNSYGYTF.

V and J are TRBV7-8 and TRBJ1-5, with no clear D. The ends were cut back, 5 bases at V and 7 bases at J, with 15 bases in the middle. The CDR3 totals 14 residues. CDR1 and CDR2 from the germline V gene are SGHVS and FQNEAQ. The CDR3 sequence is CASSPPGPHQPQHF. The CDR3 coding sequence is TGTGCCAGCAGCCCTCCCGGGCCCCACCAGCCCCAGCATTTT.

The chain links TRBV6-1 to TRBJ2-7; the D is unclear. The V and J ends lost 4 bases and 3 bases respectively, with 4 bases between them. CDR3 length: 11 amino acids. The germline V gene encodes CDR1 MNHNS and CDR2 SASEGT. The CDR3 loop is CASSADYEQYF. The CDR3 DNA sequence: TGTGCCAGCAGTGCGGACTACGAGCAGTACTTC.

The rearrangement uses TRBV5-1 and TRBJ2-1, with 10 bases that match TRBD2. Germline CDR1 SGHRS, CDR2 YFSETQ. The J segment lost 7 bases and the V segment lost 3 bases, leaving 7 bases of the junction unmatched. This CDR3 has 15 amino acids. The CDR3 spells CASSWTSGPLNEQFF. The CDR3 DNA reads TGCGCCAGCAGCTGGACTAGCGGTCCCTTAAATGAGCAGTTCTTC.

The count of this clone is one. The V call is TRBV4-1, the J call TRBJ2-1; TRBD1 or TRBD2 may be the D gene (5 bases each). The CDR3 is made up of 16 amino acids. Trimming left V 0 bases short and J 9 bases short, with 18 bases between. CDR1 is MGHRA, CDR2 YSYEKL, per germline. CDR3 loop: CASSQDRAGRVSEQFF. The CDR3 nucleotides read TGCGCCAGCAGCCAAGATAGAGCAGGGCGGGTCAGTGAGCAGTTCTTC.

The chain has TRBV27 and TRBJ1-5, with 7 bases lining up with TRBD1. Germline loops: CDR1 MNHEY, CDR2 SMNVEV (reference sequence). V dropped 6 bases and J dropped 4; count of bases not matched to a gene: 6. The CDR3 length is 14 residues. The DNA for the CDR3 is TGTGCCAGCAGCTTCAGACAGGGAAATCAGCCCCAGCATTTT. It yields the protein CASSFRQGNQPQHF.

The chain combines TRBV5-1 with TRBJ2-3, with a tentative D call TRBD1 (6 bases). The germline gives CDR1 SGHRS, CDR2 YFSETQ. The CDR3 is 16 residues long. Between the trimmed V and J ends, which lost 3 bases and 2 bases, there was a span of 16 bases. CDR3 sequence reads: CASSSTGFEVTDTQYF. In DNA, the CDR3 is TGCGCCAGCAGCTCTACAGGGTTCGAGGTCACAGATACGCAGTATTTT.

The genes are TRBV5-6 and TRBJ2-5; D not resolved. The germline CDR1 and CDR2 sequences are SGHDT and YYEEEE. Trimming pared 2 bases from V and 5 bases from J, leaving 4 bases between. This CDR3 is 11 amino acids long. In DNA form, the CDR3 reads TGTGCCAGCAGCTTCCAGGAGACCCAGTACTTC. Translated: CASSFQETQYF.

This chain connects TRBV9 to TRBJ1-2; 9 bases agree with TRBD1. J gave up 7 bases and V 2 bases, and 9 bases lay outside the gene matches. CDR3 length equals 15 residues. The germline V gene has CDR1 SGDLS and CDR2 YYNGEE. The CDR3 nucleotides are TGTGCCAGCAGCGTTAGGGACAGGGAAAGGGGTGGCTACACCTTC. Translated, it gives CASSVRDRERGGYTF. Full variable domain (rest looked up from reference TRBV9 and TRBJ1-2): DSGVTQTPKHLITATGQRVTLRCSPRSGDLSVYWYQQSLDQGLQFLIQYYNGEERAKGNILERFSAQQFPDLHSELNLSSLELGDSALYFCASSVRDRERGGYTFGSGTRLTVV.

This clone appeared a single time. V usage is TRBV12-1 and J usage is TRBJ1-6; the DNA was not compared with TRBD1, the D call given in the table. TRBV12-1 is given as a pseudogene. The length of the CDR3 is 19 residues. The CDR3 coding sequence is TGTGCCAGCAGCAAATATATAGGACAGGGTAGGTTGTTGCGGTCACCCCTCCACTTT. As protein: CASSKYIGQGRLLRSPLHF.

The chain recombines TRBV27 with TRBJ2-2; D may match TRBD1 or TRBD2 (5 bases each). V was trimmed by 3 bases and J by 1 base, leaving 12 bases between them. The CDR3 totals 16 residues. Germline CDR1 and CDR2: MNHEY and SMNVEV (reference sequence). Here the CDR3 reads CASSFSGRENTGELFF. The CDR3 DNA reads TGTGCCAGCAGTTTTTCGGGACGGGAGAACACCGGGGAGCTGTTTTTT.